What follows are 28 T cell receptor beta chains derived from one specimen sequenced in a study of T cells in Graves' hyperthyroidism and ophthalmopathy. RNA transcripts gave rise to amplified TCR beta CDR3 regions. The HTBI set primed first-round TCR CDR3 RT-PCR. Via MiXCR, TCRdb re-called the multiplex PCR reads, giving one row per CDR3 protein. Among about 480,000 distinct CDR3 sequences listed, 14% were seen once. The sample consisted of blood. The origin of the receptors is a woman aged 18-29 years with Graves' hyperthyroidism.

This clonotype was seen a few times. The genes are TRBV7-3 and TRBJ1-2, with D tentatively TRBD1 (6 bases). This CDR3 region has 13 residues. The V and J ends lost 3 bases and 7 bases respectively, with 12 bases between them. Germline CDR1 reads SGHTA; CDR2 reads FQGTGA. This CDR3 reads CASSFISGAGYTF. The CDR3 nucleotides read TGTGCCAGCAGCTTTATCTCAGGGGCTGGCTACACCTTC.

This clonotype was observed many times. The chain uses TRBV12-3 or TRBV12-4 and TRBJ2-1; TRBD2 matches 7 bases. CDR3 length: 15 residues. V lost 5 bases and J lost 8; bases outside the gene matches: 12. CDR3 amino acids: CASSGRDYGIDEQFF. The CDR3 coding sequence is TGTGCCAGCAGTGGCCGGGACTATGGTATTGATGAGCAGTTCTTC.

The rearrangement joins TRBV7-8 to TRBJ2-6; 7 bases map to TRBD1. Germline V lookup: CDR1 SGHVS, CDR2 FQNEAQ. The CDR3 extends over 17 amino acids. Trimming removed 4 bases from V and 4 bases from J; junction bases left unmatched: 10. In DNA form, the CDR3 reads TGTGCCAGCAGCTCACGCCTCGACAGGGCCGGGGCCAACGTCCTGACTTTC. Amino acids: CASSSRLDRAGANVLTF.

This clonotype was seen ten or more times. The CDR3 region is CASKPGTMNTEAFF. The CDR3 DNA is TGTGCCAGCAAACCGGGCACGATGAACACTGAAGCTTTCTTT. V gene TRBV2 combines with J gene TRBJ1-1, with no clear D. This CDR3 is built from 14 residues. Germline loops: CDR1 SNHLY, CDR2 FYNNEI. The germline V and J ends were trimmed by 7 bases and 0 bases, with 12 bases remaining between them.

This clonotype showed up many times. The V call is TRBV7-3, the J call TRBJ1-2; the D gene is possibly TRBD1 (5 bases). The CDR3 totals 13 residues. The germline V gene encodes CDR1 SGHTA and CDR2 FQGTGA. The ends were cut back, 5 bases at V and 8 bases at J, with 15 bases in the middle. This chain's CDR3 is CASSPGTTKGYTF. Written as DNA, the CDR3 is TGTGCCAGCAGCCCCGGGACGACTAAGGGCTACACCTTC. Looking up the rest from reference TRBV7-3 and TRBJ1-2 gives the full variable domain: GAGVSQTPSNKVTEKGKYVELRCDPISGHTALYWYRQSLGQGPEFLIYFQGTGAADDSGLPNDRFFAVRPEGSVSTLKIQRTERGDSAVYLCASSPGTTKGYTFGSGTRLTVV.

This clonotype has ten or more counts. V gene TRBV12-3 or TRBV12-4 combines with J gene TRBJ2-1, with D tentatively TRBD1 (6 bases). V lost 7 bases to trimming and J lost 0 bases, with 19 bases between them. The CDR3 has 17 residues. This CDR3 is CASINPQGPSSYNEQFF. The CDR3 nucleotides read TGTGCCAGCATCAACCCCCAGGGGCCATCCTCCTACAATGAGCAGTTCTTC.

The rearrangement uses TRBV24-1 and TRBJ2-1; TRBD2 agrees at 12 bases. The germline CDR1 and CDR2 sequences are KGHDR and SFDVKD. The CDR3 has 16 amino acids. The ends lost 0 bases at V and 8 bases at J; junction bases unmatched: 4. CDR3 in DNA: TGTGCCACCAGTGATTTGGCTAGCGGGAGGGTACATGAGCAGTTCTTC. It codes for CATSDLASGRVHEQFF.

The rearrangement uses TRBV20-1 and TRBJ2-3; 7 bases fit TRBD2. The CDR3 is 17 residues long. V shed 5 bases and J 2 bases; nucleotides not matched to a gene: 16. Germline CDR1 reads DFQATT; CDR2 reads SNEGSKA (reference sequence). The CDR3 DNA is TGCAGTGCTCCCCCCTGGGCCCTAGCGGAGGTCACAGATACGCAGTATTTT. Encoded protein: CSAPPWALAEVTDTQYF.

This clonotype was counted ten times or more. V gene TRBV6-1 combines with J gene TRBJ1-5, with 7 bases matching TRBD1. The CDR3 is made up of 13 amino acids. V shed 10 bases and J 4 bases; nucleotides not matched to a gene: 7. CDR1 is MNHNS and CDR2 is SASEGT in the germline V gene. The CDR3: CATSTGRNQPQHF. The CDR3, as DNA: TGTGCCACCTCGACAGGGAGAAATCAGCCCCAGCATTTT.

This clonotype has at least ten counts. This chain links TRBV7-8 with TRBJ2-2; 8 bases are shared with TRBD2. V gave up 0 bases and J gave up 5 bases; unmatched junction bases: 5. This CDR3 has 16 residues. Germline V CDR1 and CDR2: SGHVS, FQNEAQ. CDR3: CASSLALAGGTGELFF. CDR3 DNA sequence: TGTGCCAGCAGCTTAGCTCTAGCGGGTGGGACCGGGGAGCTGTTTTTT.

This clonotype was seen a few times. This CDR3 reads CATSTDSGELFF. The CDR3 DNA sequence: TGTGCCACCAGCACCGACTCCGGGGAGCTGTTTTTT. The J gene is TRBJ2-2, the V gene TRBV15; no definite D call. The CDR3 loop spans 12 amino acids. V lost 4 bases and J lost 6, with 6 bases in between. Germline V lookup: CDR1 LNHNV, CDR2 YYDKDF (reference sequence).

In this sample, this clonotype turned up a few times. The chain employs TRBV5-4 and TRBJ2-7; 9 bases line up with TRBD2. The CDR3 consists of 16 residues. Germline values: CDR1 SGHNT, CDR2 YYREEE (reference sequence). J gave up 0 bases and V 4 bases, and 8 bases lay outside the gene matches. CDR3 region: CASSPDAGGSSYEQYF. Written as DNA, the CDR3 is TGTGCCAGCAGCCCGGACGCGGGAGGGAGCTCCTACGAGCAGTACTTC.

Comments on this clonotype: It may be a read error: a sequence one base away is much more abundant. The V and J genes are TRBV6-1 and TRBJ2-4; D is uncertain. CDR1 MNHNS and CDR2 SASEGT come from the germline V gene. This CDR3 spans 13 amino acids. V was trimmed by 6 bases and J by 8 bases, leaving 14 bases between them. CDR3 coding DNA: TGTGCCAGCAGCGAACATGTCTCGGACATTCAGTACTTC. This sequence encodes CASSEHVSDIQYF.

This rearrangement joins TRBV27 to TRBJ1-2, with 7 bases matching TRBD1. CDR3 length equals 14 residues. Trimming took 3 bases from V and 4 from J; bases not matched to a gene: 5. Looked up from germline, CDR1 is MNHEY and CDR2 is SMNVEV (reference sequence). DNA for the CDR3: TGTGCCAGCAGTTTTCGCCGGGACAGCTATGGCTACACCTTC. Protein: CASSFRRDSYGYTF.

The DNA for the CDR3 is TGTGCCAGCAGCTATTCCGGACAAATGAACACTGAAGCTTTCTTT. Amino acids: CASSYSGQMNTEAFF. The chain uses TRBV5-5 and TRBJ1-1; TRBD1 might be the D (5 bases). Looked up from germline, CDR1 is SGHKS and CDR2 is YYEKEE (reference sequence). The length of the CDR3 is 15 residues. The V gene lost 3 bases and the J gene lost 0 bases, with 12 bases spanning the gap.

A few counts support this clonotype. This chain links TRBV9 with TRBJ2-7; D is perhaps TRBD2 (6 bases). Germline V lookup: CDR1 SGDLS, CDR2 YYNGEE. Between the trimmed V and J ends, which lost 4 bases and 2 bases, there was a span of 16 bases. The CDR3 covers 15 residues. Here the CDR3 reads CASSPGGAPTYEQYF. The CDR3 DNA is TGTGCCAGCAGCCCCGGAGGGGCACCTACCTACGAGCAGTACTTC.

This clonotype was found many times. The chain links TRBV7-6 to TRBJ2-7; 14 positions match TRBD2. This CDR3 has 19 amino acids. J was trimmed by 7 bases and V by 5 bases; bases with no gene match: 19. Germline loops: CDR1 SGHVS, CDR2 FNYEAQ. CDR3 region: CASSAPGTSGRTGYVEQYF. The CDR3 region has the DNA TGTGCCAGCAGCGCCCCCGGGACTAGCGGGAGAACAGGCTACGTTGAGCAGTACTTC.

The rearrangement uses TRBV19 and TRBJ2-1; TRBD2 matches at 8 bases. Losses at the gene ends were 5 bases for V and 4 bases for J; bases not matched to a gene: 13. Germline V gene sequence: CDR1 LNHDA, CDR2 SQIVND (reference sequence). CDR3 length: 17 amino acids. The CDR3 DNA reads TGTGCCAGTAGTTCCTCCTCAGCGGGAGCTCGGTACAATGAGCAGTTCTTC. Translating it yields CASSSSSAGARYNEQFF.

This clonotype was counted at least ten times. The DNA of the CDR3 is TGTGCCAGCAGCGTAGAAGGGCAGGGGGCTAGGGATGAGCAGTTCTTC. Translation: CASSVEGQGARDEQFF. V and J are TRBV9 and TRBJ2-1, with 8 bases identical to TRBD1. V shed 0 bases, J shed 8 bases, and the junction held 10 bases outside the gene matches. The CDR3 runs to 16 residues. CDR1 is SGDLS, CDR2 YYNGEE, per germline. Full variable domain (missing parts from reference TRBV9 and TRBJ2-1): DSGVTQTPKHLITATGQRVTLRCSPRSGDLSVYWYQQSLDQGLQFLIQYYNGEERAKGNILERFSAQQFPDLHSELNLSSLELGDSALYFCASSVEGQGARDEQFFGPGTRLTVL.

The gene calls are TRBV5-1 and TRBJ2-7; 8 nucleotides line up with TRBD2. Germline values: CDR1 SGHRS, CDR2 YFSETQ. V shed 0 bases and J 3 bases; nucleotides not matched to a gene: 8. This CDR3 contains 16 residues. CDR3 loop: CASSLEGLAGSYEQYV. DNA of the CDR3: TGCGCCAGCAGCTTGGAGGGGCTAGCGGGCAGCTACGAGCAGTACGTC.

This clonotype was counted between two and nine times. Compared with germline, one end of the junction differs, possibly owing to a read error. The chain carries TRBV6-2 or TRBV6-3 and TRBJ2-6; D is perhaps TRBD1 or TRBD2 (5 bases each). This CDR3 has 18 amino acids. Per germline, CDR1 MNHEY and CDR2 SVGEGT. CDR3: CASTDPGTRFAGANVLAF. CDR3 in DNA: TGTGCCAGCACCGACCCCGGGACGAGGTTTGCTGGGGCCAACGTCCTGGCTTTC.

The V and J genes are TRBV7-6 and TRBJ2-3, with D unresolved. Per the germline V gene, CDR1 is SGHVS and CDR2 is FNYEAQ. Trimming pared 1 base from V and 3 bases from J, leaving 8 bases between. The CDR3 loop spans 14 amino acids. CDR3 in DNA: TGTGCCAGCAGCTTAGTGACTGTAACAGATACGCAGTATTTT. Translating gives CASSLVTVTDTQYF.

This clonotype was picked up many times. The rearrangement links TRBV7-3 to TRBJ1-2, with D possibly TRBD1 on 5 matching bases. The V and J ends lost 3 bases and 4 bases respectively, with 9 bases between them. This CDR3 has 13 residues. The V gene's germline CDR1 is SGHTA and CDR2 FQGTGA. This chain's CDR3 is CASSFGTGYGYTF. DNA of the CDR3: TGTGCCAGCAGCTTCGGGACCGGCTATGGCTACACCTTC.

This clonotype was detected ten times or more. CDR3 nucleotides: TGTGCCAGCAGTTACGTAGCAACAGATACGCAGTATTTT. It codes for CASSYVATDTQYF. This chain links TRBV6-5 with TRBJ2-3, with no clear D. CDR1 and CDR2 (germline): MNHEY, SVGAGI. The CDR3 length is 13 residues. V shed 2 bases and J shed 3 bases, with 6 bases lying between them.

The V call is TRBV6-2 or TRBV6-3, the J call TRBJ2-7; a possible D gene is TRBD1 (5 bases). Trimming left V 8 bases short and J 0 bases short, with 8 bases between. CDR1 and CDR2 from the germline V gene are MNHEY and SVGEGT. The CDR3 length is 12 residues. The CDR3 protein is CASGRVSYEQYF. The DNA for the CDR3 is TGTGCCAGCGGCAGGGTCTCCTACGAGCAGTACTTC.

The sample holds many counts of this clonotype. The chain uses TRBV19 and TRBJ1-5; D remains unclear. Trimming removed 7 bases from V and 0 bases from J, with 13 bases in between. The CDR3 totals 15 residues. Germline V CDR1 and CDR2: LNHDA, SQIVND (reference sequence). DNA of the CDR3: TGTGCCAGTATGGCAGGTTCCCATAGCAATCAGCCCCAGCATTTT. It translates to CASMAGSHSNQPQHF.

Of note for this clonotype: With a much larger clone just one base away, this may be a read error. V gene TRBV12-3 or TRBV12-4 combines with J gene TRBJ2-7; D is possibly TRBD2 (6 bases). CDR3 length: 13 residues. The CDR3 is CASGRDSTYEQSF. The CDR3 DNA reads as TGTGCCAGCGGGCGGGACTCTACCTACGAGCAGTCCTTC.

In regard to this clonotype: One end of the junction fails to match germline, which may point to a read error. V usage is TRBV6-8 and J usage is TRBJ1-2; D gene unclear. Germline V gene sequence: CDR1 MNHGY, CDR2 SAAAGT. The CDR3 length is 15 residues. In DNA form, the CDR3 reads TGTGCCAGCAGTTTTATGTCTTCAGCTAACTATGGCTGCACCTTC. As protein: CASSFMSSANYGCTF.